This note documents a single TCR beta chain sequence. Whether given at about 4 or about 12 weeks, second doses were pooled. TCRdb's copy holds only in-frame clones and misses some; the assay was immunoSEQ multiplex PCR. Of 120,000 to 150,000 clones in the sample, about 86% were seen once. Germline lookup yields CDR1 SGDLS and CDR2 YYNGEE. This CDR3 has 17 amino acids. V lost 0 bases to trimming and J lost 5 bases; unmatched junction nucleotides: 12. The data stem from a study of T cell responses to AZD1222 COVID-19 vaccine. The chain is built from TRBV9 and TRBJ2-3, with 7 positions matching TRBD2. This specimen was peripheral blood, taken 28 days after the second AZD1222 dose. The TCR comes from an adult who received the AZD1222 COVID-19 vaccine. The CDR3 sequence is CASSVALGEGFGDTQYF. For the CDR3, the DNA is TGTGCCAGCAGCGTAGCCCTCGGGGAGGGGTTCGGAGATACGCAGTATTTT.